This TCR beta chain was sequenced in a study of shared clonotypes between healthy human individuals. TCRdb's copy holds only in-frame clones and misses some; the assay was immunoSEQ multiplex PCR. The sample holds a few million clones, around nine tenths seen once. The J segment lost 2 bases and the V segment lost 5 bases, leaving 2 bases of the junction unmatched. The length of the CDR3 is 13 residues. CDR1 and CDR2 (germline): ENHRY, SYGVKD. The sample taken for sequencing was naive CD4+ T cells sorted from blood. Noted subset: CD45RA+ positively selected. The TCR was taken from a young man in good health. The chain is built from TRBV10-3 and TRBJ2-5; TRBD2 aligns across 7 bases. In DNA, the CDR3 is TGTGCCATCAGTTGGGGGGGTCAAGAGACCCAGTACTTC. This codes for CAISWGGQETQYF.